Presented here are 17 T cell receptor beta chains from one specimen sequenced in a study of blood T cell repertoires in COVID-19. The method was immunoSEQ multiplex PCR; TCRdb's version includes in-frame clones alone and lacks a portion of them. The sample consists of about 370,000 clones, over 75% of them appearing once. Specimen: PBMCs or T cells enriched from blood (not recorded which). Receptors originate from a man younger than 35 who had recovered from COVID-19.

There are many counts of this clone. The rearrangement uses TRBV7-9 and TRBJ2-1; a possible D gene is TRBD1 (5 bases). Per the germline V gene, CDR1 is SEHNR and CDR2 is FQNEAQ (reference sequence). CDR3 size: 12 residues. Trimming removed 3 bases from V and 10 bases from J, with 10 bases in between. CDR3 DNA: TGTGCCAGCAGCTTTTCAGCAGGGGAGCAGTTCTTC. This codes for CASSFSAGEQFF.

The CDR3 reads CASSPGTLTGELFF. CDR3 coding DNA: TGCGCCAGCAGCCCGGGGACTCTCACCGGGGAGCTGTTTTTT. The chain uses TRBV4-1 and TRBJ2-2, with D possibly matching TRBD2 (6 bases). V was shortened by 4 bases and J by 4 bases, with 10 bases between the two germline ends. This CDR3 is 14 amino acids long. CDR1 is MGHRA, CDR2 YSYEKL, per germline.

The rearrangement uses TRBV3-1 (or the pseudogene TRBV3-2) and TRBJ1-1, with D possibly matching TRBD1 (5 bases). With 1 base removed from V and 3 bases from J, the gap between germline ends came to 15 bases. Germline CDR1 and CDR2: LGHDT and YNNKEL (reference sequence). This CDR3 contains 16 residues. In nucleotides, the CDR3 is TGTGCCAGCAGCCAAGTAGGGTACGGCAGGGACACTGAAGCTTTCTTT. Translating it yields CASSQVGYGRDTEAFF.

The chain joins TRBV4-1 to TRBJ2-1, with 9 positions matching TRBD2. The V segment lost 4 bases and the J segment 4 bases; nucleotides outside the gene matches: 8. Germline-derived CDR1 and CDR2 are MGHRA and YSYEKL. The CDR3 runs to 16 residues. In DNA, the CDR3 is TGCGCCAGCAGCCCTACTCCTGCGGGAGGGTACAATGAGCAGTTCTTC. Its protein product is CASSPTPAGGYNEQFF.

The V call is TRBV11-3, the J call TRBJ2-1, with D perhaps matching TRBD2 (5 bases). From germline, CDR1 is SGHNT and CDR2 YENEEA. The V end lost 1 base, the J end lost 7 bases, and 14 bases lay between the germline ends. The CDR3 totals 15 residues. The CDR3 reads CASSLVLTGKNEQFF. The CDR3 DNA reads TGTGCCAGCAGCTTAGTCCTCACCGGGAAAAATGAGCAGTTCTTC.

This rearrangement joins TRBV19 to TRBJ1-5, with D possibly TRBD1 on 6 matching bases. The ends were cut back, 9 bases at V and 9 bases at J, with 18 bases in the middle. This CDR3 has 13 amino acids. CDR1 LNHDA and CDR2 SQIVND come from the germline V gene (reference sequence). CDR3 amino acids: CASRGRGMGPQHF. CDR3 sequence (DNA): TGTGCCAGCAGGGGTAGGGGGATGGGGCCCCAGCATTTT.

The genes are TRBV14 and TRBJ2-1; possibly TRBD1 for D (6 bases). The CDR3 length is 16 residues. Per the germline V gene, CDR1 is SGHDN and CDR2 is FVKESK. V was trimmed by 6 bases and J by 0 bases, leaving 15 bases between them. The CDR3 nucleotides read TGTGCCAGCAGGAAGACAGGCCCTAGCTCCTACAATGAGCAGTTCTTC. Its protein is CASRKTGPSSYNEQFF.

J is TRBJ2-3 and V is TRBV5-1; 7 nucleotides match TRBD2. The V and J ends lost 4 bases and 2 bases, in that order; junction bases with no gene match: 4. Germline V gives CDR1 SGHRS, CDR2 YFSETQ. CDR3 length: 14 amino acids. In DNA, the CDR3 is TGCGCCAGCAGCGGGGGGGTAATCACAGATACGCAGTATTTT. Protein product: CASSGGVITDTQYF.

The CDR3 region has the DNA TGTGCCAGTAGTGCGGATACAGGGGGCTGGAATCAGCCCCAGCATTTT. Its protein product is CASSADTGGWNQPQHF. The gene calls are TRBV19 and TRBJ1-5; TRBD1 matches 9 bases. The germline gives CDR1 LNHDA, CDR2 SQIVND (reference sequence). The CDR3 extends over 16 amino acids. The trim removed 5 bases at V and 4 bases at J, leaving 9 bases unmatched.

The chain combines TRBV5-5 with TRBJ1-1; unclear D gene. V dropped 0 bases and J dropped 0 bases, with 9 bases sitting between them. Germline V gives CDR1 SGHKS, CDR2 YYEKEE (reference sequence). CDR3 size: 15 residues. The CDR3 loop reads CASSLVAGMNTEAFF. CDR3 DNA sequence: TGTGCCAGCAGCTTGGTGGCAGGCATGAACACTGAAGCTTTCTTT.

The DNA for the CDR3 is TGTGCCAGCAGCCAAGCTAGGATGACAGGGAAGGGGACAGATACGCAGTATTTT. This translates into CASSQARMTGKGTDTQYF. The rearrangement uses TRBV4-2 and TRBJ2-3, with 7 bases that match TRBD1. The CDR3 loop spans 18 amino acids. CDR1 LGHNA and CDR2 YNFKEQ come from the germline V gene. The V and J ends lost 1 base and 3 bases, in that order; junction bases with no gene match: 13.

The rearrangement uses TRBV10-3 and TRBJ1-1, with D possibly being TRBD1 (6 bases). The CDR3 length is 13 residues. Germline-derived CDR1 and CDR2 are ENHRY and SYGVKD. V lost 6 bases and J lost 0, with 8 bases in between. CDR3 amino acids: CAIRDRMNTEAFF. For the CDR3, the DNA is TGTGCCATCAGGGACAGAATGAACACTGAAGCTTTCTTT.

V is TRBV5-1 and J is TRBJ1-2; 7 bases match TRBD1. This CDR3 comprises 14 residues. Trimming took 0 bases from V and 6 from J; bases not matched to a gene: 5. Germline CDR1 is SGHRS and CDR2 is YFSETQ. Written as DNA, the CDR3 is TGCGCCAGCAGCTTGGGACAGGGCGGCCATGGCTACACCTTC. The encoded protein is CASSLGQGGHGYTF.

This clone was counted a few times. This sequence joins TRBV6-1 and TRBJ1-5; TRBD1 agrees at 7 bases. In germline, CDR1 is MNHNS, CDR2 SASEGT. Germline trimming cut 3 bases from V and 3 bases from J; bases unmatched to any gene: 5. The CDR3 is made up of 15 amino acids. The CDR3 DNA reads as TGTGCCAGCAGTGAGGACAGGTTGTCCAATCAGCCCCAGCATTTT. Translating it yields CASSEDRLSNQPQHF.

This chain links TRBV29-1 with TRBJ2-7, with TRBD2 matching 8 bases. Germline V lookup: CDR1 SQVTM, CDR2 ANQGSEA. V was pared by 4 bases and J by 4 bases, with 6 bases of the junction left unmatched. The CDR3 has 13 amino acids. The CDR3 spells CSVVLADSYEQYF. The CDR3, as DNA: TGCAGCGTTGTACTAGCGGACTCATACGAGCAGTACTTC.

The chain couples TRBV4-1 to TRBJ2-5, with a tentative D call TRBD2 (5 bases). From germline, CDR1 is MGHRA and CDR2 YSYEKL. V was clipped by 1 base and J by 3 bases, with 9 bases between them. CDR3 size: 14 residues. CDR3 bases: TGCGCCAGCAGCCAAGCCAGCGGAGAAGAGACCCAGTACTTC. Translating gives CASSQASGEETQYF.

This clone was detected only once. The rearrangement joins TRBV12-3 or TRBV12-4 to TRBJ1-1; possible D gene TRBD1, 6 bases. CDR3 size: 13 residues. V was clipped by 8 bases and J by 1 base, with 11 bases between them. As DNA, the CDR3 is TGTGCCAGCTCTGGACAGTGGAACACTGAAGCTTTCTTT. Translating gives CASSGQWNTEAFF.